The 18 T cell receptor beta chains in this list originate from one sample, sequenced in a study of control samples from healthy donors and cancer patients. Assay: immunoSEQ multiplex PCR; the TCRdb copy retains only in-frame clones and omits some. The sample records 170,000 or so clones, nearly 90% being singletons. The sequencing input was blood. The receptors originated from a woman in her fifties or sixties in good health.

The V call is TRBV2, the J call TRBJ2-4; 7 nucleotides match TRBD2. This CDR3 is 15 amino acids long. J was trimmed by 10 bases and V by 1 base; bases with no gene match: 10. CDR1 and CDR2 (germline): SNHLY, FYNNEI. CDR3 coding DNA: TGTGCCAGCAGTGAAGGCCCCCTCGGCGGGGGTATTCAGTACTTC. Protein product: CASSEGPLGGGIQYF.

The rearrangement links TRBV29-1 to TRBJ1-4; D unclear. Germline CDR1 reads SQVTM; CDR2 reads ANQGSEA. The V end was cut by 6 bases, the J end by 6 bases, with 5 bases between. The CDR3 consists of 10 residues. CDR3 loop: CSVWDEKLFF. DNA of the CDR3: TGCAGCGTGTGGGATGAAAAACTGTTTTTT.

V and J are TRBV7-3 and TRBJ2-1; D gene uncertain. The CDR3 is 15 amino acids. The germline gives CDR1 SGHTA, CDR2 FQGTGA. The V gene lost 2 bases and the J gene lost 1 base, with 9 bases spanning the gap. The CDR3 loop reads CASSLLAASYNEQFF. The CDR3 bases are TGTGCCAGCAGCTTATTGGCGGCTTCCTACAATGAGCAGTTCTTC.

The rearrangement uses TRBV30 and TRBJ1-6; tentative D call: TRBD1 (5 bases). CDR1 and CDR2 (germline): GTSNPN, SVGIG (reference sequence). The CDR3 runs to 13 residues. V lost 8 bases and J 8 bases, leaving 16 bases between the germline ends. This CDR3 reads CAGAGGTYSPLHF. The CDR3 DNA follows: TGTGCCGGGGCGGGGGGGACTTATTCACCCCTCCACTTT.

The chain carries TRBV5-4 and TRBJ2-5; D gene ambiguous. V was trimmed by 1 base and J by 4 bases, leaving 8 bases between them. The CDR3 loop spans 13 amino acids. CDR1 SGHNT and CDR2 YYREEE come from the germline V gene (reference sequence). In nucleotides, the CDR3 is TGTGCCAGCAGCTTGACACCCCCAGAGACCCAGTACTTC. Translated: CASSLTPPETQYF.

This clone was recorded once. V and J are TRBV7-9 and TRBJ2-2; TRBD2 matches at 8 bases. Germline CDR1 and CDR2: SEHNR and FQNEAQ (reference sequence). The CDR3 length is 18 residues. Unmatched junction bases numbered 11, after V lost 5 bases and J lost 0 bases. In nucleotides, the CDR3 is TGTGCCAGCAGCAATCGGAGAATAGCGGGGCCGAACACCGGGGAGCTGTTTTTT. This translates into CASSNRRIAGPNTGELFF.

V is TRBV5-1 and J is TRBJ1-4, with TRBD1 as a possible D gene (6 bases). V was cut by 4 bases and J by 1 base, with 17 bases left in between. The germline V gene encodes CDR1 SGHRS and CDR2 YFSETQ. The CDR3 is made up of 17 amino acids. The CDR3 DNA reads TGCGCCAGCAGCCCTCGGGGCCCGGGACAAACTAATGAAAAACTGTTTTTT. Its protein product is CASSPRGPGQTNEKLFF. The entire variable domain, with the rest obtained from reference TRBV5-1 and TRBJ1-4, is as follows: KAGVTQTPRYLIKTRGQQVTLSCSPISGHRSVSWYQQTPGQGLQFLFEYFSETQRNKGNFPGRFSGRQFSNSRSEMNVSTLELGDSALYLCASSPRGPGQTNEKLFFGSGTQLSVL.

This clone occurred a few times. V and J are TRBV18 and TRBJ1-2; no definite D call. The CDR3 runs to 13 residues. Germline V gene lookup returns CDR1 KGHSH and CDR2 LQKENI. V shed 5 bases and J shed 3 bases, with 10 bases lying between them. CDR3 protein: CASSGKEHYGYTF. The CDR3 coding sequence is TGTGCCAGCTCAGGGAAGGAGCACTATGGCTACACCTTC. Full variable domain (remainder filled in from reference TRBV18 and TRBJ1-2): NAGVMQNPRHLVRRRGQEARLRCSPMKGHSHVYWYRQLPEEGLKFMVYLQKENIIDESGMPKERFSAEFPKEGPSILRIQQVVRGDSAAYFCASSGKEHYGYTFGSGTRLTVV.

The chain has TRBV5-6 and TRBJ2-6, with TRBD1 matching over 10 bases. This CDR3 is built from 18 residues. V gave up 3 bases and J gave up 0 bases; unmatched junction bases: 6. Germline-derived CDR1 and CDR2 are SGHDT and YYEEEE. The DNA of the CDR3 is TGTGCCAGCAGCTGGGGGACAGGGGCCAGCTCTGGGGCCAACGTCCTGACTTTC. Protein: CASSWGTGASSGANVLTF.

This chain uses TRBV29-1 with TRBJ1-1; maybe TRBD1 (5 bases). The germline CDR1 and CDR2 sequences are SQVTM and ANQGSEA. Trimming shortened V by 7 bases and J by 4 bases, and 16 bases separated the two germline ends. CDR3 length: 13 amino acids. CDR3 protein: CSAAYRMGTEAFF. The CDR3 DNA is TGCAGCGCCGCGTACAGGATGGGCACTGAAGCTTTCTTT.

The J gene is TRBJ2-1, the V gene TRBV19; D ambiguous. The CDR3 contains 15 residues. V was trimmed by 1 base and J by 9 bases, leaving 16 bases between them. Germline V gives CDR1 LNHDA, CDR2 SQIVND (reference sequence). The CDR3 loop reads CASSIVARVRGEQFF. The DNA of the CDR3 is TGTGCCAGTAGTATAGTGGCTCGGGTTCGCGGTGAGCAGTTCTTC.

The rearrangement joins TRBV9 to TRBJ2-3, with unresolved D. Per the germline V gene, CDR1 is SGDLS and CDR2 is YYNGEE. The CDR3 has 14 residues. The V end was cut by 0 bases, the J end by 1 base, with 6 bases between. The DNA for the CDR3 is TGTGCCAGCAGCGTAGTACCGGGCACAGATACGCAGTATTTT. This translates into CASSVVPGTDTQYF. The full variable domain, rest sourced from reference TRBV9 and TRBJ2-3, is DSGVTQTPKHLITATGQRVTLRCSPRSGDLSVYWYQQSLDQGLQFLIQYYNGEERAKGNILERFSAQQFPDLHSELNLSSLELGDSALYFCASSVVPGTDTQYFGPGTRLTVL.

The rearrangement links TRBV6-5 to TRBJ2-7; D is uncertain. CDR1 MNHEY and CDR2 SVGAGI come from the germline V gene. There are 13 residues in the CDR3. V shed 5 bases and J shed 3 bases, with 11 bases lying between them. CDR3 DNA sequence: TGTGCCAGCAGTCTCACCCCTATCTACGAGCAGTACTTC. Translated, it gives CASSLTPIYEQYF.

This clone turned up a few times. V is TRBV5-6 and J is TRBJ2-3; the match to TRBD2 covers 7 bases. This CDR3 has 14 amino acids. Germline loops: CDR1 SGHDT, CDR2 YYEEEE. Germline trimming cut 4 bases from V and 2 bases from J; bases unmatched to any gene: 4. CDR3 sequence reads: CASSRSGTTDTQYF. The CDR3 DNA reads as TGTGCCAGCAGCCGCAGCGGGACCACAGATACGCAGTATTTT.

This sequence joins TRBV27 and TRBJ2-5, with D perhaps TRBD1 or TRBD2 (5 bases each). Germline lookup yields CDR1 MNHEY and CDR2 SMNVEV (reference sequence). This CDR3 region has 13 residues. The V gene lost 5 bases and the J gene lost 4 bases, with 11 bases spanning the gap. In DNA, the CDR3 is TGTGCCAGCAGTCGCCAAGGGACAGAGACCCAGTACTTC. Its translation is CASSRQGTETQYF.

The CDR3 spells CASSLLAGGIDTQYF. In DNA form, the CDR3 reads TGTGCCAGCAGCTTACTAGCGGGGGGTATAGATACGCAGTATTTT. The V and J genes are TRBV7-2 and TRBJ2-3; 11 bases align to TRBD2. J lost 5 bases, V lost 2 bases, and 3 bases had no gene match. This CDR3 contains 15 residues. CDR1 is SGHTA, CDR2 FQGNSA, per germline.

V gene TRBV9 combines with J gene TRBJ2-7; maybe TRBD2 (6 bases). Trimming cost V 5 bases and J 2 bases, with 26 bases left between them. The CDR3 totals 18 residues. CDR1 and CDR2 from the germline V gene are SGDLS and YYNGEE. The CDR3 nucleotides read TGTGCCAGCAGTTCTCCCCTTTATTCCGGGACTGGGGCCTACGAGCAGTACTTC. Its translation: CASSSPLYSGTGAYEQYF.

This sequence joins TRBV3-1 (or the pseudogene TRBV3-2) and TRBJ1-5, with D uncertain. The CDR3 totals 13 residues. V lost 4 bases and J 2 bases, leaving 6 bases between the germline ends. Germline V CDR1 and CDR2: LGHDT, YNNKEL (reference sequence). Here the CDR3 DNA reads TGTGCCAGCAGCCGGGCCGGCAATCAGCCCCAGCATTTT. It yields the protein CASSRAGNQPQHF.